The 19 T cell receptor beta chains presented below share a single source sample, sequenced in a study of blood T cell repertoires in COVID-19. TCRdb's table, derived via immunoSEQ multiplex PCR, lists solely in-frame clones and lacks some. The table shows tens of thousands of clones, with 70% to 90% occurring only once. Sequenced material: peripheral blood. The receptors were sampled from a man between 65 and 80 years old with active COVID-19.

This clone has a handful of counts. CDR3 amino acids: CASTGRGGTEAFF. CDR3 in DNA: TGTGCCAGCACTGGGAGAGGGGGTACTGAAGCTTTCTTT. The V and J genes are TRBV9 and TRBJ1-1; D might be TRBD1 (6 bases). The CDR3 is made up of 13 amino acids. V lost 6 bases, J lost 5 bases, and 14 bases lay in between. Germline V lookup: CDR1 SGDLS, CDR2 YYNGEE.

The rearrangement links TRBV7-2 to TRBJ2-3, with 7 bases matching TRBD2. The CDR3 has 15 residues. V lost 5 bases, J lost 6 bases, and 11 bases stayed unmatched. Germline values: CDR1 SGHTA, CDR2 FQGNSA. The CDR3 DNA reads TGTGCCAGCAGCCCAGAGGGCGGGAGTTGGGATACGCAGTATTTT. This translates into CASSPEGGSWDTQYF.

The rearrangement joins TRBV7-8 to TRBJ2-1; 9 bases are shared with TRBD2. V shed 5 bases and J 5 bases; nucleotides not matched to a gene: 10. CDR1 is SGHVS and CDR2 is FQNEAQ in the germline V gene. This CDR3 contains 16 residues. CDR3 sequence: CASSPNGLATDNEQFF. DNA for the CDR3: TGTGCCAGCAGCCCGAATGGACTAGCGACAGACAATGAGCAGTTCTTC.

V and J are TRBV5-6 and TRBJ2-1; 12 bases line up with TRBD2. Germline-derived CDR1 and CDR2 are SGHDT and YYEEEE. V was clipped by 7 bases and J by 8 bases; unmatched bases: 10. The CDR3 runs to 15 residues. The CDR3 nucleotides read TGTGCCAGCGCCCCGAGGACTAGCGGGACGGATGAGCAGTTCTTC. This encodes CASAPRTSGTDEQFF. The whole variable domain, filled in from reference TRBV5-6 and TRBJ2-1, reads DAGVTQSPTHLIKTRGQQVTLRCSPKSGHDTVSWYQQALGQGPQFIFQYYEEEERQRGNFPDRFSGHQFPNYSSELNVNALLLGDSALYLCASAPRTSGTDEQFFGPGTRLTVL.

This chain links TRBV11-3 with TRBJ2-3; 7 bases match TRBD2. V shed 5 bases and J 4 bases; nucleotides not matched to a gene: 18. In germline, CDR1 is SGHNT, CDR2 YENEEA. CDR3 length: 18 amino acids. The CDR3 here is CASSPPLGLAVGADTQYF. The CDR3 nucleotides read TGTGCCAGCAGCCCCCCCCTGGGCCTAGCGGTCGGTGCAGATACGCAGTATTTT.

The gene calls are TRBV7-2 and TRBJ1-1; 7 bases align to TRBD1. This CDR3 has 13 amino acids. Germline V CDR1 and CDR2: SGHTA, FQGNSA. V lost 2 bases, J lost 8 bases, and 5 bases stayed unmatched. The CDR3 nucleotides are TGTGCCAGCAGCTTATGGGGGGACAGCGAAGCTTTCTTT. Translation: CASSLWGDSEAFF.

The CDR3 loop reads CSASLVGIGSGANVLTF. DNA of the CDR3: TGCAGTGCTAGTCTGGTCGGCATCGGGTCTGGGGCCAACGTCCTGACTTTC. This chain connects TRBV20-1 to TRBJ2-6; D is unclear. The V end was cut by 3 bases, the J end by 1 base, with 16 bases between. The germline V gene encodes CDR1 DFQATT and CDR2 SNEGSKA (reference sequence). This CDR3 has 17 amino acids.

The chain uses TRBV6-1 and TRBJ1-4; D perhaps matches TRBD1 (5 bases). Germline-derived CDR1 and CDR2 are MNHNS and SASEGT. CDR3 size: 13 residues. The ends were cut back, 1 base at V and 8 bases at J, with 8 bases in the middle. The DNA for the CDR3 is TGTGCCAGCAGTGAAGAACGGGGGGAAAAACTGTTTTTT. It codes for CASSEERGEKLFF.

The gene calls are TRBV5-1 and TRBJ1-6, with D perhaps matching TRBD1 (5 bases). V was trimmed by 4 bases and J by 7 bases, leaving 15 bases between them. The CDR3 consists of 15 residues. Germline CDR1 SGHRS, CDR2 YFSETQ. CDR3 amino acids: CASSLQAGENSPLHF. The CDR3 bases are TGCGCCAGCAGCCTCCAGGCGGGGGAGAATTCACCCCTCCACTTT.

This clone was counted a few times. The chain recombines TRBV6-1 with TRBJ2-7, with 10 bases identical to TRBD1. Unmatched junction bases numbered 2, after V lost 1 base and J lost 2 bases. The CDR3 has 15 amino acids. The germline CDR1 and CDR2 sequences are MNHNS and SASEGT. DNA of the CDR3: TGTGCCAGCAGTGAAGGACAGGGGGCGGCCTACGAGCAGTACTTC. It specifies CASSEGQGAAYEQYF.

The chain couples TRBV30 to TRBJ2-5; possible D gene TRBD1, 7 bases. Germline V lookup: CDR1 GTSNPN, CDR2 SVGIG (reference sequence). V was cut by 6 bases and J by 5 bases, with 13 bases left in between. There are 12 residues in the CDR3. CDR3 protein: CACSGGWETQYF. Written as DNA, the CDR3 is TGTGCCTGTTCAGGGGGGTGGGAGACCCAGTACTTC. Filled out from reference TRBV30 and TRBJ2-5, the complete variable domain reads SQTIHQWPATLVQPVGSPLSLECTVEGTSNPNLYWYRQAAGRGLQLLFYSVGIGQISSEVPQNLSASRPQDRQFILSSKKLLLSDSGFYLCACSGGWETQYFGPGTRLLVL.

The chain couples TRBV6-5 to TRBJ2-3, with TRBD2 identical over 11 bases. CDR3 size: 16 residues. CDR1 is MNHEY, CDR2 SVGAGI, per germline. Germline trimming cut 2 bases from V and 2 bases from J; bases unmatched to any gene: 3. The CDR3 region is CASSYHSGRATDTQYF. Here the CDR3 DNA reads TGTGCCAGCAGTTACCATAGCGGGAGGGCCACAGATACGCAGTATTTT.

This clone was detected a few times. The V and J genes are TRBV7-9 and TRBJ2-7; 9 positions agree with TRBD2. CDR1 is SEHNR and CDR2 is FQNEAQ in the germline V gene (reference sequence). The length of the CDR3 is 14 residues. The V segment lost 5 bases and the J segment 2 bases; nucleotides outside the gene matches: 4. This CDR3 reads CASSPGLATYEQYF. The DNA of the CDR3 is TGTGCCAGCAGCCCGGGACTAGCCACCTACGAGCAGTACTTC.

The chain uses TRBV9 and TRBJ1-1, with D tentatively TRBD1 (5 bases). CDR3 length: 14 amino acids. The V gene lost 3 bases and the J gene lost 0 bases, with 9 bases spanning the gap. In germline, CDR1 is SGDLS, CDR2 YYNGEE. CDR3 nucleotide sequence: TGTGCCAGCAGCGCCACAGGTATGAACACTGAAGCTTTCTTT. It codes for CASSATGMNTEAFF. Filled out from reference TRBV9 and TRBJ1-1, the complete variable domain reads DSGVTQTPKHLITATGQRVTLRCSPRSGDLSVYWYQQSLDQGLQFLIQYYNGEERAKGNILERFSAQQFPDLHSELNLSSLELGDSALYFCASSATGMNTEAFFGQGTRLTVV.

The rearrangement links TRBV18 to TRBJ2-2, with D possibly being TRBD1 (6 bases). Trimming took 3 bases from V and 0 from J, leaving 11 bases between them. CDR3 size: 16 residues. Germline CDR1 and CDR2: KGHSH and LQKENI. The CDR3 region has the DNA TGTGCCAGCTCACCCCAGGGGCCTGCGAACACCGGGGAGCTGTTTTTT. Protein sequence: CASSPQGPANTGELFF.

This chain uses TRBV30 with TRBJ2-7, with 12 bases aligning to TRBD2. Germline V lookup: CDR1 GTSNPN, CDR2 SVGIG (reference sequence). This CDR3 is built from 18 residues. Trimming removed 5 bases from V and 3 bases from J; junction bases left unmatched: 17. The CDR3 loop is CAWGAGGLAGGRDYEQYF. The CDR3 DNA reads TGTGCCTGGGGAGCCGGGGGTCTAGCGGGAGGGAGGGACTACGAGCAGTACTTC.

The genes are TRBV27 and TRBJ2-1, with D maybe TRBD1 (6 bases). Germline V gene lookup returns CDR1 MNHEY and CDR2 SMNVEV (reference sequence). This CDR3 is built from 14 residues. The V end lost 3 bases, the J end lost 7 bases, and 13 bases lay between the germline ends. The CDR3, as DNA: TGTGCCAGCAGTTTTCGGACAGCGACTAATGAGCAGTTCTTC. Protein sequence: CASSFRTATNEQFF.

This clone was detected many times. In DNA form, the CDR3 reads TGTGCCAGCAGCCGCCACGGGAGCACGGGCTATGGCTACACCTTC. It is translated as CASSRHGSTGYGYTF. The gene calls are TRBV11-1 and TRBJ1-2, with D hard to call. This CDR3 is 15 amino acids long. The V gene's germline CDR1 is SGHAT and CDR2 FQDESV (reference sequence). The V end lost 5 bases, the J end lost 4 bases, and 17 bases lay between the germline ends.

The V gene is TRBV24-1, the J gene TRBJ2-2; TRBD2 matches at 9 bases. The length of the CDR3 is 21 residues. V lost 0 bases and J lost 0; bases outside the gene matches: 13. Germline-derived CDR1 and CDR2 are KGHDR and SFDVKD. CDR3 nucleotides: TGTGCCACCAGTGATTTGTGGGGACCTAGACTAGCGGAAACGAACACCGGGGAGCTGTTTTTT. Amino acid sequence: CATSDLWGPRLAETNTGELFF.